This T cell receptor (beta chain) was captured by sequencing in a study of identical twins. MiXCR, applied by TCRdb to the 5' RACE reads, yields one record per CDR3 protein. The data contain fewer than 650,000 distinct CDR3 sequences, around 7.5% of them singletons. The germline V gene has CDR1 DFQATT and CDR2 SNEGSKA (reference sequence). V was clipped by 5 bases and J by 5 bases; unmatched bases: 5. This CDR3 region has 14 residues. These data were likewise used in another study, on yellow fever vaccine responses in identical twins.

The chain has TRBV20-1 and TRBJ1-6; 8 nucleotides agree with TRBD1. Input material: PBMCs. The sequence came from a woman aged 18-29 years in good health. The CDR3 spells CSAWPGQDNSPLHF. CDR3 nucleotides: TGCAGTGCTTGGCCGGGACAGGATAATTCACCCCTCCACTTT.